In this sample, the clone carrying this T cell receptor beta chain turned up once. No antigen is known for it. The authors sequenced patients whose flow cytometry had shown CD8+CD57+ cell expansion. Severe acquired aplastic anemia affected all patients. The data were taken from a study of CD8+CD57+ T cells in acquired aplastic anemia. General observations from the study: A set of about 30 CD8+ CDR3 sequences was shared between patients and controls, and these sequences appeared highly expressed in patients.

Genomic DNA, serving as template, underwent TCR beta VDJ and CDR3 profiling. In TCRdb, the reads were re-called with MiXCR into one record per CDR3 protein. This repertoire shows around 80,000 distinct CDR3 sequences, around 70% found once; its top ten account for roughly 80%. Specimen: sorted CD4+, CD8+, or CD8+CD57+ T cells (not recorded which) from PBMCs. The receptor was isolated from a human donor with aplastic anemia.

This chain's CDR3 is CASSKQGSYTDTQYF. The CDR3 DNA reads as TGCGCCAGCAGCAAACAGGGCTCATACACAGATACGCAGTATTTT. The V and J genes are TRBV10-2 and TRBJ2-3; a possible D gene is TRBD1 (6 bases). The CDR3 is made up of 15 amino acids. V shed 6 bases and J shed 2 bases, with 15 bases lying between them. CDR1 and CDR2 from the germline V gene are WSHSY and SAAADI.